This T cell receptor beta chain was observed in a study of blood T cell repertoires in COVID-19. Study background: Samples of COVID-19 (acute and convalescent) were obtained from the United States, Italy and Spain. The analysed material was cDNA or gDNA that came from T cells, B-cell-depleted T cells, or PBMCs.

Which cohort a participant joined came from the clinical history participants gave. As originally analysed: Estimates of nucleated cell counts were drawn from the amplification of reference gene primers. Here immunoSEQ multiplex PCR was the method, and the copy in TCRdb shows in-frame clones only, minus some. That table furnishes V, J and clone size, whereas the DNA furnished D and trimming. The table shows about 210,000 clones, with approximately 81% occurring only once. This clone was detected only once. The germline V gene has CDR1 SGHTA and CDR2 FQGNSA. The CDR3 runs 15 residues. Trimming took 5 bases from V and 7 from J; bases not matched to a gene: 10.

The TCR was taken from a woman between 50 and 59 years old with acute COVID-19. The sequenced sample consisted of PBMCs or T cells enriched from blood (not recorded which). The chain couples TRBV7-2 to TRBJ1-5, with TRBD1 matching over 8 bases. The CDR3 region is CASSLDRGLRQPQHF. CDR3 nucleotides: TGTGCCAGCAGCCTCGACAGGGGCCTCAGGCAGCCCCAGCATTTT.